The TCR beta chain described here comes from a study of human T cells and chemical hapten exposure (dated by TCRdb to the early 2020s). Study-level background: The libraries were sequenced as a pool, and the TCR yield per sample differed mostly because of small variations in library volumes within the pool. Peripheral blood TCR repertoire changes were tracked in vivo in alopecia patients during primary and secondary sensitization to the hapten diphenylcyclopropenone (DPC). From each blood RNA sample, both TCR alpha and TCR beta chains were sequenced. Beyond this particular receptor, the publication reports: DPC sensitization did not change the number of TCRs with a frequency above 1 in 1000, and there was no evidence of changes in global repertoire structure. Repeated subsampling changed both the strength of the expansion versus patch-test correlation and the threshold at which the correlation became significant.

This clonotype was counted many times. Its antigen specificity is not known. Base quality data are lacking; no much larger clone is found one base away. Per the germline V gene, SNHLY is the CDR1 and FYNNEI is the CDR2. There are 12 amino acids in the CDR3, from cysteine to phenylalanine inclusive. Left in the record is the CDR3 DNA by itself, 36 bases read in frame from the first base. Between the V and J ends, shortened by 3 bases and 9 bases respectively, the junction contains 9 bases. Libraries were built with RACE. The sample was run on a NextSeq 500. During library preparation, unique molecular identifiers were attached to individual cDNA molecules so that TCRs could be counted in a quantitative, reproducible way. As for the authors' bioinformatics: The median number of TCRs per sample was roughly 98,000, ranging from about 20,000 to 750,000. The Decombinator software suite was used to annotate the V, J and CDR3 of the TCR reads. To make PS versus PT1 abundance plots, every sample was subsampled to the same number of TCRs (28,000). TCRs were defined as expanded if absent before sensitization and observed at least eight times at the 2-week time point. The public reads were reanalyzed by TCRdb: fastp trimming at Q25, MiXCR alignment, in-frame beta chains only. CDR3 protein sequences are deduplicated, and each keeps its most common genes and DNA. TCRdb, not the original authors, processed these V and J calls. The sample includes some 65,000 distinct CDR3 sequences, with approximately 6.1% observed a single time. The leading ten clones occupy around 3.4% of the sample.

This specimen's time point label, per the study, means: healthy volunteer bleed at 6 weeks. Unfractionated whole blood was collected in Tempus Blood RNA tubes, and total RNA was extracted from that blood. As TCR sequencing controls, several healthy volunteers were used, with blood taken at day 0, 2 weeks and 6 weeks. Sequenced sample: whole blood. The V and J genes are TRBV2 and TRBJ2-1; the D segment may tentatively be TRBD1 or TRBD2, each giving 5 matched bases. The TCR was taken from a female donor in good health. Some clones in this sample may be carry-over from other donors' samples. The bases are TGTGCCAGCAGTGATTGGGGGAGTGAGCAGTTCTTC. It codes for CASSDWGSEQFF. Joined to the reference TRBV2 and TRBJ2-1 proteins, this CDR3 gives the full variable domain: EPEVTQTPSHQVTQMGQEVILRCVPISNHLYFYWYRQILGQKVEFLVSFYNNEISEKSEIFDDQFSVERPDGSNFTLKIRSTKLEDSAMYFCASSDWGSEQFFGPGTRLTVL.